Each of the 9 T cell receptor beta chains below was sequenced from the same sample in a study of T cells in localized non-small cell lung cancer. The protocol was immunoSEQ multiplex PCR, while the TCRdb copy is restricted to in-frame clones and leaves out a portion. The sample has over 20,000 clones, roughly 87% seen once. The specimen was peripheral blood mononuclear cells, collected before any cancer treatment. Receptors originate from a male donor older than 55 with stage II lung adenocarcinoma.

This sequence joins TRBV6-5 and TRBJ2-3; no firm D call. The V end lost 1 base, the J end lost 5 bases, and 4 bases lay between the germline ends. The CDR3 is 12 residues long. Germline V gene data show CDR1 as MNHEY and CDR2 as SVGAGI. The CDR3 loop is CASSYYGDTQYF. The CDR3 region has the DNA TGTGCCAGCAGTTACTACGGAGATACGCAGTATTTT.

J is TRBJ2-1 and V is TRBV18, with TRBD2 matching over 10 bases. The length of the CDR3 is 16 residues. Germline assignment: CDR1 KGHSH and CDR2 LQKENI. V was pared by 2 bases and J by 2 bases, with 3 bases of the junction left unmatched. The CDR3 coding sequence is TGTGCCAGCTCACCATCTGGACTAGCGGCCTACAATGAGCAGTTCTTC. It encodes CASSPSGLAAYNEQFF.

The V call is TRBV15, the J call TRBJ2-3; weak D call: TRBD2 (6 bases). Germline assignment: CDR1 LNHNV and CDR2 YYDKDF (reference sequence). The CDR3 runs 17 residues. Trimming stripped 3 bases from V and 3 bases from J, with 19 bases between. The CDR3 coding sequence is TGTGCCACCAGCAGCCCCGGGATGAGTGGGAGGACAGATACGCAGTATTTT. Translating gives CATSSPGMSGRTDTQYF. Full variable domain (missing parts from reference TRBV15 and TRBJ2-3): DAMVIQNPRYQVTQFGKPVTLSCSQTLNHNVMYWYQQKSSQAPKLLFHYYDKDFNNEADTPDNFQSRRPNTSFCFLDIRSPGLGDTAMYLCATSSPGMSGRTDTQYFGPGTRLTVL.

The chain carries TRBV7-9 and TRBJ2-7; D is undetermined. There are 12 residues in the CDR3. Per germline, CDR1 SEHNR and CDR2 FQNEAQ (reference sequence). Trimming took off 5 bases at V and 0 bases at J, with 5 bases between the two ends. CDR3 bases: TGTGCCAGCAGCCTCCACTCCTACGAGCAGTACTTC. This encodes CASSLHSYEQYF.

In DNA, the CDR3 is TGCAGCGTTGCGGGACAGGGGCCCGGGGAGCTGTTTTTT. It yields the protein CSVAGQGPGELFF. The J gene is TRBJ2-2, the V gene TRBV29-1; 10 bases are a match to TRBD1. The CDR3 contains 13 residues. CDR1 is SQVTM and CDR2 is ANQGSEA in the germline V gene. V shed 4 bases and J 6 bases; nucleotides not matched to a gene: 2.

This clone has just a few counts. The CDR3 nucleotides read TGTGCCATCGGGTACGGGTACGAGCAGTACTTC. Translation gives CAIGYGYEQYF. The chain couples TRBV10-3 to TRBJ2-7, with D unclear. Per the germline V gene, CDR1 is ENHRY and CDR2 is SYGVKD. This CDR3 is 11 amino acids long. V was pared by 8 bases and J by 4 bases, with 9 bases between.

The chain is built from TRBV28 and TRBJ1-4; 8 bases fit TRBD1. Germline V gene data show CDR1 as MDHEN and CDR2 as SYDVKM. V gave up 6 bases and J gave up 6 bases; unmatched junction bases: 9. The CDR3 has 15 amino acids. The CDR3 region has the DNA TGTGCCAGCAGAGCCCGACAGGGGCGGGATGAAAAACTGTTTTTT. Its translation is CASRARQGRDEKLFF.

V and J are TRBV5-1 and TRBJ1-2, with unresolved D. The CDR3 has 14 residues. The germline V gene has CDR1 SGHRS and CDR2 YFSETQ. V was trimmed by 0 bases and J by 7 bases, leaving 13 bases between them. This CDR3 reads CASSLGTAGSGYTF. In DNA form, the CDR3 reads TGCGCCAGCAGCTTGGGGACGGCTGGCTCTGGCTACACCTTC.

The chain combines TRBV6-1 with TRBJ2-3; tentative D call: TRBD2 (6 bases). Between the trimmed V and J ends, which lost 8 bases and 2 bases, there was a span of 17 bases. CDR3 length equals 15 residues. The germline CDR1 and CDR2 sequences are MNHNS and SASEGT. The CDR3 nucleotides are TGTGCCAGCTTGGACTGGGGGGAGATCACAGATACGCAGTATTTT. This translates into CASLDWGEITDTQYF.